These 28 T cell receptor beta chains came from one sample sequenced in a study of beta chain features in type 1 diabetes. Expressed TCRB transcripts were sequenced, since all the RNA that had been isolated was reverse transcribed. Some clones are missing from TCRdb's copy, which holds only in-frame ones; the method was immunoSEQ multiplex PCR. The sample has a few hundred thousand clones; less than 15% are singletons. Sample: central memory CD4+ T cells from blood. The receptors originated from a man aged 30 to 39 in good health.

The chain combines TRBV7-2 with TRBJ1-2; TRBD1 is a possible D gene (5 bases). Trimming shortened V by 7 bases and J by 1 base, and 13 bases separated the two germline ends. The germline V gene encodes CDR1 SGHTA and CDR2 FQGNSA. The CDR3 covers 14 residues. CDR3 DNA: TGTGCCAGCACCCCGCGGGGACTTAACTATGGCTACACCTTC. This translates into CASTPRGLNYGYTF.

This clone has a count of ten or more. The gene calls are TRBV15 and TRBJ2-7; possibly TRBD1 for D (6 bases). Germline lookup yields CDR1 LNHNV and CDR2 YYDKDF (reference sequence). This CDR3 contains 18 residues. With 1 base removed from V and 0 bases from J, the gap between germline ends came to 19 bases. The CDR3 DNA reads TGTGCCACCAGCAGAGGTTTTAGTCTTAGACAGGACTCCTACGAGCAGTACTTC. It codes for CATSRGFSLRQDSYEQYF. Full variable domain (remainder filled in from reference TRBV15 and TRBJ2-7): DAMVIQNPRYQVTQFGKPVTLSCSQTLNHNVMYWYQQKSSQAPKLLFHYYDKDFNNEADTPDNFQSRRPNTSFCFLDIRSPGLGDTAMYLCATSRGFSLRQDSYEQYFGPGTRLTVT.

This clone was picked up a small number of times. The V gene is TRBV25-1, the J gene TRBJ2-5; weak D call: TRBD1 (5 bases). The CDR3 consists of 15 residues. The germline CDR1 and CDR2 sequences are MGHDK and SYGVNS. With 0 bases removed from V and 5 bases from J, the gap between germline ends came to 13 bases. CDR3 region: CASSEYGGGAETQYF. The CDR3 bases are TGTGCCAGCAGTGAATACGGCGGTGGGGCGGAGACCCAGTACTTC.

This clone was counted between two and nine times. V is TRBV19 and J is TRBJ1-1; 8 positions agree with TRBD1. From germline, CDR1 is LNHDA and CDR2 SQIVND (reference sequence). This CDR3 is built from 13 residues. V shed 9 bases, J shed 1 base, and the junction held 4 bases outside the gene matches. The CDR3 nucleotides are TGTGCCAGCGCCGACAGGGGGAACACTGAAGCTTTCTTT. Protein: CASADRGNTEAFF.

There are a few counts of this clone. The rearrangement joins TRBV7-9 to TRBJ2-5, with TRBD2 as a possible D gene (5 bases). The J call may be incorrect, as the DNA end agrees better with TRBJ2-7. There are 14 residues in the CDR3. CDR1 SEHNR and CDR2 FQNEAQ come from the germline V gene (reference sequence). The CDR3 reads CASSLSSVSYEQYF. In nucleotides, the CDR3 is TGTGCCAGCAGCCTAAGTAGCGTCTCCTACGAGCAGTACTTC.

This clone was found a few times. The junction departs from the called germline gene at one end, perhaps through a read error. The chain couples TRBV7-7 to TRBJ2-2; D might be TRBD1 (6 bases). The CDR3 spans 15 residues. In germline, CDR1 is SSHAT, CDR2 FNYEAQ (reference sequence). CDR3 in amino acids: CASSPWTEITGELFF. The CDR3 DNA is TGTGCTAGCAGCCCCTGGACAGAGATCACCGGGGAGCTGTTTTTT.

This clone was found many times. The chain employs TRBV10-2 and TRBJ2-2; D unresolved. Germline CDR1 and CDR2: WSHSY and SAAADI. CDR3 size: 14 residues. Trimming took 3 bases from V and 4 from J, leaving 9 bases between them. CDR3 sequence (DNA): TGCGCCAGCAGTGACGCTCGGTCCACCGGGGAGCTGTTTTTT. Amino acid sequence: CASSDARSTGELFF.

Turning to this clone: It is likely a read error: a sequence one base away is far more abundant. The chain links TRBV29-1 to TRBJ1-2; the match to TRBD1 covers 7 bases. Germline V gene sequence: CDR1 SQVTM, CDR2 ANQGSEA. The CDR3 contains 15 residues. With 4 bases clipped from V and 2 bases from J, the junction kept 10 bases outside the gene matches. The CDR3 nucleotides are TGCAGCGTTGGGGCAAAGGGGGCTAGGAACTATGGCTACACCTTC. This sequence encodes CSVGAKGARNYGYTF.

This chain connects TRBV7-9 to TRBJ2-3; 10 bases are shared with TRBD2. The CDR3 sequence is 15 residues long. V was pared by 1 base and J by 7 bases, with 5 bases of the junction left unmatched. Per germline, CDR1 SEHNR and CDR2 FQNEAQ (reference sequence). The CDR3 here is CASSLDLAGVHTQYF. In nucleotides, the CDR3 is TGTGCCAGCAGCTTAGACCTAGCGGGAGTTCATACGCAGTATTTT.

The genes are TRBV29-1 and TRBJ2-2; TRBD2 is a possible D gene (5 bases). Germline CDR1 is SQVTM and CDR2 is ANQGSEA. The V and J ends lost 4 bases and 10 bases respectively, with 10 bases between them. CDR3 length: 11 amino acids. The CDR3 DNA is TGCAGCGTTGTGGAGGTGGAGGAGCTGTTTTTT. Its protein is CSVVEVEELFF.

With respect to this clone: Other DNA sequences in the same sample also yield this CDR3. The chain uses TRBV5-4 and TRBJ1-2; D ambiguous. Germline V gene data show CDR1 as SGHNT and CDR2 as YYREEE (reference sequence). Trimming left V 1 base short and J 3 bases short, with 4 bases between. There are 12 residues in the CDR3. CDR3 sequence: CASSLNDYGYTF. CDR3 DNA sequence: TGTGCCAGCAGCTTGAATGACTATGGCTACACCTTC.

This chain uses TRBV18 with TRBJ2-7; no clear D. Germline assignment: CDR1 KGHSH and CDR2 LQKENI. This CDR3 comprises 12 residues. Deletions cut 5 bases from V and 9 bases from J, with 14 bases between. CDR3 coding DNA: TGTGCCAGCTCAGCAGACACTAAAGGGCAGTACGTC. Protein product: CASSADTKGQYV.

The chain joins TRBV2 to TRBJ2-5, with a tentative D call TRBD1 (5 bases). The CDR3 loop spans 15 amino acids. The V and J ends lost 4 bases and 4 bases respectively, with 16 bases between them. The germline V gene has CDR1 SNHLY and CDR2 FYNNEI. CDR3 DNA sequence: TGTGCCAGCAGTGCTTGGGGCAATCGTGGAGAGACCCAGTACTTC. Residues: CASSAWGNRGETQYF.

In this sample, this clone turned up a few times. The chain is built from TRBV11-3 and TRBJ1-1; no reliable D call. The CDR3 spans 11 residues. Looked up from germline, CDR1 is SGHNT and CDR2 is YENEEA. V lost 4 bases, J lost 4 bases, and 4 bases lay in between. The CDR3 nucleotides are TGTGCCAGCAGCTACGGCACTGAAGCTTTCTTT. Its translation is CASSYGTEAFF.

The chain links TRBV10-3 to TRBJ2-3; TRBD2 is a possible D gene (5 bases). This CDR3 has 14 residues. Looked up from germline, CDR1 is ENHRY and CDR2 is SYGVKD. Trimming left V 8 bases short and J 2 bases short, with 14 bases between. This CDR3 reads CAIEKAEPTDTQYF. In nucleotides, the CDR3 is TGTGCCATCGAGAAAGCGGAGCCCACAGATACGCAGTATTTT.

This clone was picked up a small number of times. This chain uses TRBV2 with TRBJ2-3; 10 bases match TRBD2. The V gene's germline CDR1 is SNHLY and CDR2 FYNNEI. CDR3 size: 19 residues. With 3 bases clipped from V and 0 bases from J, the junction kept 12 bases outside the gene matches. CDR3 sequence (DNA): TGTGCCAGCAGTGATTTTAGCGGGGGGTCGTATTCTAGCACAGATACGCAGTATTTT. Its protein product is CASSDFSGGSYSSTDTQYF.

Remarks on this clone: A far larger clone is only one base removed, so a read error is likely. This CDR3 is CASSFDSYEQYF. CDR3 in DNA: TGTGCCAGCAGCTTTGACTCCTACGAGCAGTACTTC. This rearrangement joins TRBV11-2 to TRBJ2-7; no definite D call. Germline lookup yields CDR1 SGHAT and CDR2 FQNNGV. Trimming shortened V by 3 bases and J by 0 bases, and 3 bases separated the two germline ends. The CDR3 extends over 12 amino acids.

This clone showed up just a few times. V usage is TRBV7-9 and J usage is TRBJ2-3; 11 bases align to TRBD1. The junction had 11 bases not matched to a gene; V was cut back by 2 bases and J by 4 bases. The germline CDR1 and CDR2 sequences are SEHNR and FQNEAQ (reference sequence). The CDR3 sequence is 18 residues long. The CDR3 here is CASSLTTGQGAEADTQYF. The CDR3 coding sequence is TGTGCCAGCAGCTTAACTACTGGACAGGGGGCGGAGGCAGATACGCAGTATTTT.

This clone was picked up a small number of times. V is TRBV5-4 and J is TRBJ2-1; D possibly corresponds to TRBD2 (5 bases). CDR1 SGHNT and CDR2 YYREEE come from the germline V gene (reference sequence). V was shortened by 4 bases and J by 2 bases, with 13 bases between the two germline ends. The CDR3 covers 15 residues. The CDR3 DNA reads TGTGCCAGCAGCCAAGTAGGACTCCCCTACAATGAGCAGTTCTTC. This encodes CASSQVGLPYNEQFF. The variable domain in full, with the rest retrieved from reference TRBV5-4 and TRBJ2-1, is ETGVTQSPTHLIKTRGQQVTLRCSSQSGHNTVSWYQQALGQGPQFIFQYYREEENGRGNFPPRFSGLQFPNYSSELNVNALELDDSALYLCASSQVGLPYNEQFFGPGTRLTVL.

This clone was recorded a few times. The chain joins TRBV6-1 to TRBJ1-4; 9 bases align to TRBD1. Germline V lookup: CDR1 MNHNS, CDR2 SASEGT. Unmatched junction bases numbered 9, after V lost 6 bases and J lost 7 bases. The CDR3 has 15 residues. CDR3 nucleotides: TGTGCCAGCAGATCCCGCCGGACAGGGGTTGAAAAACTGTTTTTT. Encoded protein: CASRSRRTGVEKLFF.

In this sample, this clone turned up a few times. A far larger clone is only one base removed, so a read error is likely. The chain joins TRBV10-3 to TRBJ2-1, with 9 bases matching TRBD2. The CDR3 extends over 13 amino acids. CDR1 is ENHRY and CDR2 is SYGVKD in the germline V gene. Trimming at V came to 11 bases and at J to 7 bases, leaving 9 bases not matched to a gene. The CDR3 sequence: CASLAGDRNEQFF. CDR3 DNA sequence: TGTGCCTCTTTAGCGGGAGATAGAAATGAGCAGTTCTTC.

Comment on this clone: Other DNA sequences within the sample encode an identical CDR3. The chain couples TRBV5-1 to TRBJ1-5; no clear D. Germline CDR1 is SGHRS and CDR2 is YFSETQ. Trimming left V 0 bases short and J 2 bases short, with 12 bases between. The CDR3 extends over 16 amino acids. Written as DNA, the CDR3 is TGCGCCAGCAGCTTGGGTCCGACCGGGGGCAATCAGCCCCAGCATTTT. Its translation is CASSLGPTGGNQPQHF.

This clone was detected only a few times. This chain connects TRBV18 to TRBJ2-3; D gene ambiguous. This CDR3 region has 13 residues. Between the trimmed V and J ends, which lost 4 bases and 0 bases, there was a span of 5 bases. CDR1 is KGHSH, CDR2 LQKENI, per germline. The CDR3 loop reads CASSLGSTDTQYF. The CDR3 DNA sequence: TGTGCCAGCTCACTGGGGAGCACAGATACGCAGTATTTT. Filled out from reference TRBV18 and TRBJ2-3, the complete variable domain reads NAGVMQNPRHLVRRRGQEARLRCSPMKGHSHVYWYRQLPEEGLKFMVYLQKENIIDESGMPKERFSAEFPKEGPSILRIQQVVRGDSAAYFCASSLGSTDTQYFGPGTRLTVL.

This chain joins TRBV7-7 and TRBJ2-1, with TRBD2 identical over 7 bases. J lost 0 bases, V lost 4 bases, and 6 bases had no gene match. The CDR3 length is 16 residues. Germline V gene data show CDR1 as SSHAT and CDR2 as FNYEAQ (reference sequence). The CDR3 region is CASSSRAGDSYNEQFF. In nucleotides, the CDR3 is TGTGCCAGCAGCTCGCGGGCGGGGGACTCCTACAATGAGCAGTTCTTC.

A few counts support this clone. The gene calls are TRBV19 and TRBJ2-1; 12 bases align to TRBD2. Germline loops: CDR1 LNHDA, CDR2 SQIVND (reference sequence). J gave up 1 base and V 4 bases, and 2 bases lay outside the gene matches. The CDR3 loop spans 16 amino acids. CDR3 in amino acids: CASSNLAGGSYNEQFF. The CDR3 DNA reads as TGTGCCAGTAGTAACCTAGCGGGAGGGTCCTACAATGAGCAGTTCTTC.

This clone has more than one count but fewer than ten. The CDR3 region has the DNA TGTGCCAGCAGTCGCGGGGGCTATGATGGAAACACCATATATTTT. Protein: CASSRGGYDGNTIYF. This sequence joins TRBV6-1 and TRBJ1-3, with D possibly TRBD1 on 6 matching bases. The V end was cut by 5 bases, the J end by 3 bases, with 14 bases between. The CDR3 loop spans 15 amino acids. Germline V gene sequence: CDR1 MNHNS, CDR2 SASEGT.

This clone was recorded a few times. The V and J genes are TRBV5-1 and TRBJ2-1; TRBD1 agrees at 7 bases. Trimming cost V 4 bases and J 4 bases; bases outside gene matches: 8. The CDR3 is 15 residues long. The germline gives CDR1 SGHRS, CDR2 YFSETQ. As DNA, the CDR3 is TGCGCCAGCAGCCCGGGACAGAAGAAATACAATGAGCAGTTCTTC. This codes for CASSPGQKKYNEQFF.

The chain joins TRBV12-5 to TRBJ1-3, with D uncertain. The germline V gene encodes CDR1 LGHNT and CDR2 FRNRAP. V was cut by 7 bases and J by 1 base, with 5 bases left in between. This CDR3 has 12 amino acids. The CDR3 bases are TGTGCTAGTGCAGTTTCTGGAAACACCATATATTTT. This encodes CASAVSGNTIYF.